This T cell receptor beta chain was retrieved from a study of T cell repertoires in cytomegalovirus infection. Comments on this clonotype: The antigen remains undetermined.

V was pared by 5 bases and J by 1 base, with 10 bases of the junction left unmatched. Germline CDR1 reads SGHTA; CDR2 reads FQGNSA. The CDR3 has 16 amino acids. TCRdb ran MiXCR on the reads and lists one entry per CDR3 protein. This table holds 640,000 or so distinct CDR3 sequences, approximately 33% found once. This rearrangement joins TRBV7-2 to TRBJ2-5, with 7 bases matching TRBD1. The TCR originated in a human donor in good health (CMV status not recorded). Some clones in this sample may be carry-over from other donors' samples. The specimen comprised cultured PBMCs, sampled from culture after CMV antigen stimulation. CDR3 loop: CASSPRQGGGQETQYF. CDR3 nucleotide sequence: TGTGCCAGCAGCCCCCGACAGGGTGGGGGCCAAGAGACCCAGTACTTC.